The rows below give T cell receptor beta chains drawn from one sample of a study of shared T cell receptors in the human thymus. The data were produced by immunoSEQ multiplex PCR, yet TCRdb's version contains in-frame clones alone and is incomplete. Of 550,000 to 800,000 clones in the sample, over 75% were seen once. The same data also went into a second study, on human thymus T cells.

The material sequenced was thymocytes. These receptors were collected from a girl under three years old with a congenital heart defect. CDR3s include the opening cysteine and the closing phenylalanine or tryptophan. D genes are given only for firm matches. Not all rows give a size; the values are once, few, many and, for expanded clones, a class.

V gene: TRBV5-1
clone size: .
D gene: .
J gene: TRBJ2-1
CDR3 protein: CASTRTASRYNEQFF
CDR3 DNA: TGCGCCAGCACGCGGACTGCAAGCCGATACAATGAGCAGTTCTTC

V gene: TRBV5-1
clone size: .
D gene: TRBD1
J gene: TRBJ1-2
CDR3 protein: CASSLARQGNYGYTF
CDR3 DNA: TGCGCCAGCAGCTTGGCCCGACAGGGGAACTATGGCTACACCTTC

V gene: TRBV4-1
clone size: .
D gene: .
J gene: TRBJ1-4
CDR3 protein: CASALGELRGKLFF
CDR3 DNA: TGCGCCAGCGCCCTCGGTGAACTCCGGGGAAAACTGTTTTTT

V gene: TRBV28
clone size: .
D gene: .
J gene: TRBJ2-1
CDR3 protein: CASSKNEQFF
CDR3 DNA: TGTGCCAGCAGCAAAAATGAGCAGTTCTTC

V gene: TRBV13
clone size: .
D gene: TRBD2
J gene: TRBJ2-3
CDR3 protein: CASSLGQERGGTDTQYF
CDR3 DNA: TGTGCCAGCAGCTTAGGCCAGGAGCGGGGGGGCACAGATACGCAGTATTTT

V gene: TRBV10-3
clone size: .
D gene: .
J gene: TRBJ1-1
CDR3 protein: CAISESVLLTMNTEAFF
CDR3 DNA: TGTGCCATCAGTGAGTCAGTACTGCTAACCATGAACACTGAAGCTTTCTTT

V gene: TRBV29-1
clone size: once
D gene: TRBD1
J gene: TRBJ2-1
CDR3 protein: CSVDRGRILSEQFF
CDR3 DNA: TGCAGCGTTGACAGGGGGCGGATCCTTAGTGAGCAGTTCTTC

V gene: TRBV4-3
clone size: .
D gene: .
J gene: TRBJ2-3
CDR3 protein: CASSQDSQKRRASIRTDTQYF
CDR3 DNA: TGCGCCAGCAGCCAAGACAGCCAGAAGCGGCGAGCCTCCATACGCACAGATACGCAGTATTTT

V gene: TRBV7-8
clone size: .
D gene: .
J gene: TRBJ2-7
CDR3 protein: CASRPHTDSYEQYF
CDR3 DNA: TGTGCCAGCAGGCCACATACAGATTCCTACGAGCAGTACTTC

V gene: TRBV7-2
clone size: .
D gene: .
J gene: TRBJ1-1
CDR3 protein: CASSLPFGHTVLF
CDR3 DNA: TGTGCCAGCAGCTTACCATTTGGACATACTGTCCTCTTT

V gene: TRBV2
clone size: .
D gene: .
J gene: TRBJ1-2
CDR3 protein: CASSDRARFVDRRYTF
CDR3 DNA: TGTGCCAGCAGTGATCGGGCGAGATTTGTGGACAGAAGATACACCTTC

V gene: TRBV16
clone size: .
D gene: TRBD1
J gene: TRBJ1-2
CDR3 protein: CASSQLDRGYGYTF
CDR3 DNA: TGTGCCAGCAGCCAATTAGACAGGGGATATGGCTACACCTTC

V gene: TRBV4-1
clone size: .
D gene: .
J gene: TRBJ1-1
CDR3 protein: CASSQGVLEAFF
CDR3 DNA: TGCGCCAGCAGCCAAGGAGTCCTTGAAGCTTTCTTT

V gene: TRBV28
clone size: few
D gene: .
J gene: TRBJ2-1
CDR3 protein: CASSGGPYTINEQFF
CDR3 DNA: TGTGCCAGCAGCGGGGGTCCTTATACGATCAATGAGCAGTTCTTC

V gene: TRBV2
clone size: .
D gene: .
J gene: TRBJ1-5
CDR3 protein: CASSKTGSRTEIQPQHF
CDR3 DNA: TGTGCCAGCAGTAAGACCGGCTCGAGGACAGAGATCCAGCCCCAGCATTTT

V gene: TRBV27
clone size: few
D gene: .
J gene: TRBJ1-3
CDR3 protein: CASSGRGISGNTIYF
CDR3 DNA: TGTGCCAGCAGTGGCCGGGGGATCTCTGGAAACACCATATATTTT

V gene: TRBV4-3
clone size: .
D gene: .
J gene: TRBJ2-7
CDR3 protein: CASSQGEGRPYEQYF
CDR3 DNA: TGCGCCAGCAGCCAAGGTGAAGGGAGACCCTACGAGCAGTACTTC